A single sample gave rise to the 9 T cell receptor beta chains below, sequenced in a study of cytomegalovirus exposure and HLA in healthy donors. 60 Vbeta and 13 Jbeta primers were used in PCR. Sequencing was performed with immunoSEQ multiplex PCR; in TCRdb, only in-frame clones are kept and a portion is missing. The sample includes nearly 110,000 clones, around 69% of them seen just once. Sequenced input: PBMCs. These receptors were taken from a man younger than 35 in good health and CMV-seronegative.

The chain links TRBV6-1 to TRBJ2-5, with 7 bases lining up with TRBD1. J gave up 4 bases and V 4 bases, and 6 bases lay outside the gene matches. The CDR3 extends over 14 amino acids. CDR1 and CDR2 (germline): MNHNS, SASEGT. The chain's CDR3 is CASSAGTVLETQYF. The CDR3 region has the DNA TGTGCCAGCAGTGCGGGGACAGTACTAGAGACCCAGTACTTC.

This clone was observed a single time. This rearrangement joins TRBV10-3 to TRBJ2-5, with D maybe TRBD1 (5 bases). Per the germline V gene, CDR1 is ENHRY and CDR2 is SYGVKD. This CDR3 has 17 amino acids. Trimming removed 0 bases at V and 3 bases at J, with 17 bases between. This chain's CDR3 is CAISESKGFSAEETQYF. In nucleotides, the CDR3 is TGTGCCATCAGTGAGTCGAAGGGGTTCAGTGCTGAAGAGACCCAGTACTTC.

V gene TRBV4-2 combines with J gene TRBJ2-3; the match to TRBD2 covers 10 bases. CDR1 and CDR2 from the germline V gene are LGHNA and YNFKEQ. The junction had 5 bases not matched to a gene; V was cut back by 0 bases and J by 5 bases. The CDR3 contains 16 residues. As DNA, the CDR3 is TGTGCCAGCAGCCAAGATAGGGGGACTAGCGAAGATACGCAGTATTTT. Its translation is CASSQDRGTSEDTQYF.

The V and J genes are TRBV27 and TRBJ2-6; 7 bases are a match to TRBD1. V shed 1 base and J 0 bases; nucleotides not matched to a gene: 6. CDR1 is MNHEY and CDR2 is SMNVEV in the germline V gene (reference sequence). The length of the CDR3 is 18 residues. The CDR3 nucleotides read TGTGCCAGCAGTTTATTTCGGGGACAGAGCTCTGGGGCCAACGTCCTGACTTTC. This codes for CASSLFRGQSSGANVLTF.

The chain has TRBV10-3 and TRBJ2-2, with 7 bases matching TRBD1. Germline CDR1 is ENHRY and CDR2 is SYGVKD. Trimming took 5 bases from V and 0 from J; bases not matched to a gene: 3. The CDR3 spans 15 residues. The CDR3 DNA sequence: TGTGCCATCAGTTCCGGGACAGCGAACACCGGGGAGCTGTTTTTT. It codes for CAISSGTANTGELFF.

This chain joins TRBV6-1 and TRBJ2-5; D might be TRBD2 (5 bases). CDR3 length equals 15 residues. Germline V gene data show CDR1 as MNHNS and CDR2 as SASEGT. The germline V and J ends were trimmed by 8 bases and 2 bases, with 18 bases remaining between them. The CDR3 DNA follows: TGTGCCAGCGCCCTCCCGCGACGGGGACAAGAGACCCAGTACTTC. The encoded protein is CASALPRRGQETQYF.

This rearrangement joins TRBV9 to TRBJ2-7; TRBD1 is a possible D gene (6 bases). The germline CDR1 and CDR2 sequences are SGDLS and YYNGEE. Trimming took 4 bases from V and 1 from J, leaving 9 bases between them. The CDR3 has 13 residues. This CDR3 is CASSTTGSYEQYF. CDR3 bases: TGTGCCAGCAGCACTACAGGGTCCTACGAGCAGTACTTC.

V gene TRBV4-3 combines with J gene TRBJ1-1; TRBD1 agrees at 8 bases. Germline V gene data show CDR1 as LGHNA and CDR2 as YSLEER. The CDR3 runs to 18 residues. V shed 0 bases and J 5 bases; nucleotides not matched to a gene: 14. CDR3 residues: CASSQDYGQGPGGTEAFF. In nucleotides, the CDR3 is TGCGCCAGCAGCCAAGATTACGGACAGGGACCCGGTGGAACTGAAGCTTTCTTT.

This clone was found a few times. The chain is built from TRBV2 and TRBJ2-7; D unclear. V lost 3 bases and J lost 1, with 10 bases in between. The length of the CDR3 is 14 residues. CDR1 is SNHLY and CDR2 is FYNNEI in the germline V gene. CDR3 in DNA: TGTGCCAGCAGTGAGGTGGCCAGTTCCTACGAGCAGTACTTC. Protein product: CASSEVASSYEQYF. Combining the CDR3 with reference TRBV2 and TRBJ2-7 gives the whole variable domain EPEVTQTPSHQVTQMGQEVILRCVPISNHLYFYWYRQILGQKVEFLVSFYNNEISEKSEIFDDQFSVERPDGSNFTLKIRSTKLEDSAMYFCASSEVASSYEQYFGPGTRLTVT.